The 20 T cell receptor beta chains below come from one sample, sequenced in a study of blood T cell repertoires in COVID-19. The table came from immunoSEQ multiplex PCR; TCRdb's copy has only in-frame clones and leaves some out. Here the sample spans about 270,000 clones, around 86% being singletons. Sequencing input: peripheral blood. These receptors all come from a man aged 40-49 years with active or convalescent COVID-19.

V usage is TRBV12-3 or TRBV12-4 and J usage is TRBJ1-1; D is ambiguous. This CDR3 contains 13 residues. V lost 5 bases and J 0 bases, leaving 7 bases between the germline ends. The CDR3 sequence is CASSPQMNTEAFF. The CDR3 nucleotides read TGTGCCAGCAGTCCTCAGATGAACACTGAAGCTTTCTTT.

The V gene is TRBV29-1, the J gene TRBJ1-3, with D perhaps TRBD1 (5 bases). Trimming took 6 bases from V and 3 from J, leaving 6 bases between them. Germline V gene data show CDR1 as SQVTM and CDR2 as ANQGSEA. This CDR3 contains 11 residues. The CDR3 DNA follows: TGCAGCGTAGGGGATGGAAACACCATATATTTT. Translated: CSVGDGNTIYF.

V gene TRBV23-1 combines with J gene TRBJ2-5; 10 bases line up with TRBD1. TRBV23-1 is noted as an ORF with a role that remains uncertain. Trimming took 3 bases from V and 1 from J; bases not matched to a gene: 8. CDR3 length: 17 residues. CDR3 sequence: CASSQWTGGTSQETQYF. CDR3 DNA sequence: TGCGCCAGCAGTCAGTGGACAGGGGGAACCTCCCAAGAGACCCAGTACTTC.

The chain has TRBV19 and TRBJ2-1, with 10 positions matching TRBD2. The CDR3 sequence is 13 residues long. V trimming: 6 bases; J trimming: 7 bases; junction bases outside the gene matches: 3. Germline V gives CDR1 LNHDA, CDR2 SQIVND (reference sequence). CDR3 protein: CASRTAGGNEQFF. The CDR3 DNA reads TGTGCCAGTAGAACAGCGGGGGGGAATGAGCAGTTCTTC.

The chain has TRBV24-1 and TRBJ2-1, with 9 bases aligning to TRBD1. This CDR3 contains 15 residues. CDR1 and CDR2 from the germline V gene are KGHDR and SFDVKD. V was pared by 7 bases and J by 9 bases, with 12 bases of the junction left unmatched. For the CDR3, the DNA is TGTGCCACCAGCCCCGGGACAGGGTCGGGTAGTGAGCAGTTCTTC. It yields the protein CATSPGTGSGSEQFF.

The J gene is TRBJ2-7, the V gene TRBV28; 8 bases are shared with TRBD1. The CDR3 has 13 residues. V trimming: 4 bases; J trimming: 4 bases; junction bases outside the gene matches: 3. The germline V gene has CDR1 MDHEN and CDR2 SYDVKM. CDR3 loop: CASSSWTGYEQYF. The CDR3, as DNA: TGTGCCAGCAGTTCCTGGACAGGGTACGAGCAGTACTTC.

V gene TRBV9 combines with J gene TRBJ1-1; TRBD1 matches at 10 bases. J was trimmed by 5 bases and V by 4 bases; bases with no gene match: 8. Germline-derived CDR1 and CDR2 are SGDLS and YYNGEE. The length of the CDR3 is 15 residues. CDR3 loop: CASSLRQGASTEAFF. The CDR3, as DNA: TGTGCCAGCAGCCTCCGACAGGGGGCGTCTACTGAAGCTTTCTTT.

The gene calls are TRBV4-1 and TRBJ2-2; D gene ambiguous. CDR3 length: 14 residues. V lost 4 bases and J 2 bases, leaving 8 bases between the germline ends. Germline V gene lookup returns CDR1 MGHRA and CDR2 YSYEKL. CDR3 in DNA: TGCGCCAGCAGCCTAGAAACTAACACCGGGGAGCTGTTTTTT. Its translation is CASSLETNTGELFF.

This clone appeared a few times. The V gene is TRBV9, the J gene TRBJ2-1; 7 bases are shared with TRBD2. The V gene's germline CDR1 is SGDLS and CDR2 YYNGEE. The CDR3 extends over 15 amino acids. Trimming at V came to 0 bases and at J to 7 bases, leaving 7 bases not matched to a gene. DNA of the CDR3: TGTGCCAGCAGCGTAGTGGCTAGCGGAGCTAATGAGCAGTTCTTC. Protein product: CASSVVASGANEQFF.

The V gene is TRBV5-6, the J gene TRBJ1-1, with D hard to call. From germline, CDR1 is SGHDT and CDR2 YYEEEE. The germline V and J ends were trimmed by 0 bases and 5 bases, with 11 bases remaining between them. The CDR3 contains 14 residues. Here the CDR3 reads CASSLDGRETEAFF. CDR3 in DNA: TGTGCCAGCAGCTTGGATGGTAGGGAGACTGAAGCTTTCTTT. Full variable domain (outside the CDR3, taken from reference TRBV5-6 and TRBJ1-1): DAGVTQSPTHLIKTRGQQVTLRCSPKSGHDTVSWYQQALGQGPQFIFQYYEEEERQRGNFPDRFSGHQFPNYSSELNVNALLLGDSALYLCASSLDGRETEAFFGQGTRLTVV.

The chain combines TRBV5-5 with TRBJ1-6, with D maybe TRBD1 (5 bases). Germline CDR1 is SGHKS and CDR2 is YYEKEE (reference sequence). Trimming took off 1 base at V and 7 bases at J, with 21 bases between the two ends. CDR3 length equals 18 residues. CDR3 in amino acids: CASSLMSGALMGNSPLHF. The CDR3 coding sequence is TGTGCCAGCAGCTTGATGAGTGGGGCCCTGATGGGGAATTCACCCCTCCACTTT. The whole variable domain, remainder taken from reference TRBV5-5 and TRBJ1-6, is DAGVTQSPTHLIKTRGQQVTLRCSPISGHKSVSWYQQVLGQGPQFIFQYYEKEERGRGNFPDRFSARQFPNYSSELNVNALLLGDSALYLCASSLMSGALMGNSPLHFGNGTRLTVT.

The J gene is TRBJ1-1, the V gene TRBV5-1, with no clear D. This CDR3 spans 15 amino acids. Germline CDR1 is SGHRS and CDR2 is YFSETQ. Trimming pared 0 bases from V and 4 bases from J, leaving 13 bases between. The CDR3 sequence is CASSLVSGEITEAFF. For the CDR3, the DNA is TGCGCCAGCAGCTTGGTCTCCGGGGAGATCACTGAAGCTTTCTTT.

The V gene is TRBV12-5, the J gene TRBJ1-1, with 9 positions matching TRBD1. Trimming took 4 bases from V and 4 from J; bases not matched to a gene: 7. The V gene's germline CDR1 is LGHNT and CDR2 FRNRAP. The CDR3 sequence is 15 residues long. In DNA form, the CDR3 reads TGTGCTAGTGGTTCCTCCGGGACAGGGCTCACTGAAGCTTTCTTT. Its protein is CASGSSGTGLTEAFF. The full variable domain, its missing parts supplied by reference TRBV12-5 and TRBJ1-1, is DARVTQTPRHKVTEMGQEVTMRCQPILGHNTVFWYRQTMMQGLELLAYFRNRAPLDDSGMPKDRFSAEMPDATLATLKIQPSEPRDSAVYFCASGSSGTGLTEAFFGQGTRLTVV.

J is TRBJ2-1 and V is TRBV27, with 9 bases identical to TRBD1. This CDR3 spans 15 amino acids. CDR1 MNHEY and CDR2 SMNVEV come from the germline V gene (reference sequence). Losses at the gene ends were 5 bases for V and 1 base for J; bases not matched to a gene: 3. CDR3 region: CASSPGQGSYNEQFF. For the CDR3, the DNA is TGTGCCAGCAGTCCGGGACAGGGTTCCTACAATGAGCAGTTCTTC.

The CDR3 DNA sequence: TGTGCCAGTAGTAGGGGACTAGCGGGAGGTTCTAGCACAGATACGCAGTATTTT. It translates to CASSRGLAGGSSTDTQYF. The gene calls are TRBV19 and TRBJ2-3, with 15 positions matching TRBD2. The V gene end was trimmed by 4 bases and the J gene end by 0 bases; junction bases not matched to a gene: 5. This CDR3 region has 18 residues. Germline values: CDR1 LNHDA, CDR2 SQIVND (reference sequence).

The rearrangement uses TRBV6-5 and TRBJ2-1, with no clear D. Trimming cost V 7 bases and J 6 bases, with 7 bases left between them. The CDR3 spans 11 residues. Per germline, CDR1 MNHEY and CDR2 SVGAGI. CDR3 DNA: TGTGCCAGCAACATCCCCAATGAGCAGTTCTTC. This translates into CASNIPNEQFF.

The chain employs TRBV11-2 and TRBJ2-5; 10 nucleotides agree with TRBD2. Germline lookup yields CDR1 SGHAT and CDR2 FQNNGV. J gave up 5 bases and V 3 bases, and 12 bases lay outside the gene matches. The CDR3 is made up of 17 amino acids. The CDR3 here is CASSLTNPGLAIETQYF. The CDR3 nucleotides are TGTGCCAGCAGCTTGACGAACCCGGGACTAGCGATTGAGACCCAGTACTTC.

This chain connects TRBV30 to TRBJ2-2; D unclear. Between the trimmed V and J ends, which lost 4 bases and 4 bases, there was a span of 10 bases. Germline CDR1 and CDR2: GTSNPN and SVGIG (reference sequence). The length of the CDR3 is 13 residues. The DNA for the CDR3 is TGTGCCTGGACCTCCCAAGCCACCGGGGAGCTGTTTTTT. Amino acids: CAWTSQATGELFF.

The rearrangement uses TRBV5-1 and TRBJ1-6, with D hard to call. The CDR3 consists of 13 residues. CDR1 and CDR2 (germline): SGHRS, YFSETQ. V was clipped by 3 bases and J by 7 bases, with 8 bases between them. CDR3 sequence: CASSSKENSPLHF. CDR3 DNA sequence: TGCGCCAGCAGCTCTAAGGAGAATTCACCCCTCCACTTT.

The chain combines TRBV5-6 with TRBJ2-7, with D perhaps TRBD1 (6 bases). The CDR3 runs to 14 residues. CDR1 SGHDT and CDR2 YYEEEE come from the germline V gene. V lost 0 bases to trimming and J lost 3 bases, with 10 bases between them. The CDR3, as DNA: TGTGCCAGCAGCTTGGGGTCGGGACACTACGAGCAGTACTTC. Its protein is CASSLGSGHYEQYF.